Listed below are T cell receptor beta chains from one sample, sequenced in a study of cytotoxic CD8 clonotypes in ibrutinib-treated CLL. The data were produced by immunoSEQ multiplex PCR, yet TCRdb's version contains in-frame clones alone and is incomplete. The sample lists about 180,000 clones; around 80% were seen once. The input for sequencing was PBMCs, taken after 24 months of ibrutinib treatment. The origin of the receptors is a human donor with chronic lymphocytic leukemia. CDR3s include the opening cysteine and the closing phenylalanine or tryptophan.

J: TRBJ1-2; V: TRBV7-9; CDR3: CASSARGGRGYGYTF
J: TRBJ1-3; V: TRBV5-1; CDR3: CASSQTHSGNTIYF
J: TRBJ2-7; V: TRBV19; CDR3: CASSRDAAYEQYF
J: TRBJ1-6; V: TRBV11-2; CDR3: CASSPRSNSPLHF
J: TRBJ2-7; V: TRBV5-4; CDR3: CASSLGLAGGAYEQYF
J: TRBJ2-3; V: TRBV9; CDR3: CASSLGQGGSSDTQYF
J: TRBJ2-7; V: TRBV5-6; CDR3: CASSRDRVHEQYF
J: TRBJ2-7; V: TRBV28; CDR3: CASRLAGVYEQYF
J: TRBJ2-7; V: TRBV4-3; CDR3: CASSQSYSRRGEQYF
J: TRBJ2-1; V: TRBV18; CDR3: CASSPPVGQVNEQFF
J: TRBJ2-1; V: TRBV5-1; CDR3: CASSKRSYANEQFF
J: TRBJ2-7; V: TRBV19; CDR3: CASSVWGSSYEQYF
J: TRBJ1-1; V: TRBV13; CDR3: CASSLSGTGRTEAFF
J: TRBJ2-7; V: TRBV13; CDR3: CASSLGPPRRAYEQYF
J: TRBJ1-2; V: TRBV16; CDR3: CASSPGTGAWGYTF
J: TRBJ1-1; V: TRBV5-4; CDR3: CASSFGGGLNTEAFF
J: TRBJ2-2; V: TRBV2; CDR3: CASKWGGNTGELFF
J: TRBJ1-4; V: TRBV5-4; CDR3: CASSFLSGTGGEKLFF
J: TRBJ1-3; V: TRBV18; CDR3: CASSPSQGMRMGNTIYF
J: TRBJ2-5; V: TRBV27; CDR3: CASSFQGAYETQYF
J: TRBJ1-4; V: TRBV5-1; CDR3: CASSFTGGEDEKLFF
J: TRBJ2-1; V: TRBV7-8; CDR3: CASSLSGSGYEQFF
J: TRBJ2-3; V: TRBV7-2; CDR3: CASSLGAGGDTQYF
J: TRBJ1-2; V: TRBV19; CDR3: CASSGTGRGYTF
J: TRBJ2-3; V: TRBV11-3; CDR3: CASSTRTGISPDTQYF
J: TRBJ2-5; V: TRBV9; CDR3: CASSVAAIEAETQYF
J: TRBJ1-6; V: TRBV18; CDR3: CASSPRQDSPLHF
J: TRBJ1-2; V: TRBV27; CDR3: CASSFTGYGYTF
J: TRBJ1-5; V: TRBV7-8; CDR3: CASSTRTGLSNQPQHF